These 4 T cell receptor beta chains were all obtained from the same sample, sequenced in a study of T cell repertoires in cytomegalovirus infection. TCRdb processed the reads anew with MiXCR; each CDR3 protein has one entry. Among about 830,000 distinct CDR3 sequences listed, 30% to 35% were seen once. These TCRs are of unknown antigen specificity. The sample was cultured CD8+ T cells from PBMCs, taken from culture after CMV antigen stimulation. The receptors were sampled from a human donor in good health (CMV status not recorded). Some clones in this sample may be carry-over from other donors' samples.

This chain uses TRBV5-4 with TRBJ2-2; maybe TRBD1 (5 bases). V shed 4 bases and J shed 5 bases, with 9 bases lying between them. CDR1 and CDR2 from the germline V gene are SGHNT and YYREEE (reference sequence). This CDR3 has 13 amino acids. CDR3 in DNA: TGTGCCAGCAGCCTCGGACAAACCGGGGAGCTGTTTTTT. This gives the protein CASSLGQTGELFF.

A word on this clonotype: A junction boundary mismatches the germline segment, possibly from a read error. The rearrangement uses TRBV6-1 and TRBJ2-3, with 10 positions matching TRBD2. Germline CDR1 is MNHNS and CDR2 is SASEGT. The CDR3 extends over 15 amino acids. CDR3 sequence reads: CASSVLAGHTNTQYF. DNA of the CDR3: TGTGCCAGCAGTGTACTAGCGGGGCACACAAATACGCAGTATTTT.

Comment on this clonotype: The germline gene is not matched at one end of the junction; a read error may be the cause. CDR3 bases: TGTGCCAGCAGCTTTGGCGGGAGCTCCTATAATTCATCCCTCCACTTT. This encodes CASSFGGSSYNSSLHF. The chain recombines TRBV11-1 with TRBJ1-6; D unclear. Germline CDR1 reads SGHAT; CDR2 reads FQDESV (reference sequence). The CDR3 loop spans 16 amino acids.

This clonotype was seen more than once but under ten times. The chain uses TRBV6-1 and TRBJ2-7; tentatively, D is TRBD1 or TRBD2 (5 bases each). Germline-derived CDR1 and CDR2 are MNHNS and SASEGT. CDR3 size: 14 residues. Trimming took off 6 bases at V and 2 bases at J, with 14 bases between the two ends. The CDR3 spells CASRRDRDPYEQYV. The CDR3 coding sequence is TGTGCCAGCAGAAGGGACCGGGACCCCTACGAGCAGTACGTC.